The 13 T cell receptor beta chains presented below share a single source sample, sequenced in a study of T cell responses to AZD1222 COVID-19 vaccine. Generated by immunoSEQ multiplex PCR, the TCRdb table keeps only in-frame clones and is missing some. Of roughly 97,000 clones in the sample, 70% to 90% were seen once. The source material was peripheral blood, sampled on day 0 of AZD1222 vaccination. Source of these receptors: an adult in good health.

This rearrangement joins TRBV6-5 to TRBJ1-2, with D possibly matching TRBD1 (5 bases). V lost 6 bases to trimming and J lost 8 bases, with 10 bases between them. Germline V gene data show CDR1 as MNHEY and CDR2 as SVGAGI. This CDR3 region has 11 residues. The CDR3 DNA reads as TGTGCCAGCAGGTCAGGGCTAGGCTACACCTTC. It yields the protein CASRSGLGYTF.

In DNA form, the CDR3 reads TGTGCCAGCAGCCGCCGGGACGGGTCCTACGAGCAGTACTTC. Residues: CASSRRDGSYEQYF. The V call is TRBV3-1 (or the pseudogene TRBV3-2), the J call TRBJ2-7; possibly TRBD1 or TRBD2 for D (5 bases each). The CDR3 length is 14 residues. The germline V and J ends were trimmed by 4 bases and 1 base, with 11 bases remaining between them. The germline V gene has CDR1 LGHDT and CDR2 YNNKEL (reference sequence).

The count of this clone is one. The chain combines TRBV4-3 with TRBJ2-7; D may be TRBD1 or TRBD2 (5 bases each). Germline V lookup: CDR1 LGHNA, CDR2 YSLEER. This CDR3 has 14 amino acids. V lost 0 bases to trimming and J lost 6 bases, with 12 bases between them. The DNA for the CDR3 is TGCGCCAGCAGCCAAGATTCCCCTGGGACCGAGCAGTACTTC. It is translated as CASSQDSPGTEQYF.

CDR3 nucleotides: TGTGCCAGCAGTGTGGACTCAACCTATGGCTACACCTTC. Translated: CASSVDSTYGYTF. J is TRBJ1-2 and V is TRBV5-4; D is ambiguous. Trimming left V 5 bases short and J 4 bases short, with 12 bases between. The CDR3 covers 13 residues. Germline assignment: CDR1 SGHNT and CDR2 YYREEE (reference sequence).

The chain couples TRBV6-6 to TRBJ1-2; TRBD1 is a possible D gene (5 bases). CDR1 is MNHNY and CDR2 is SVGAGI in the germline V gene (reference sequence). The CDR3 extends over 16 amino acids. V lost 2 bases to trimming and J lost 4 bases, with 17 bases between them. The chain's CDR3 is CASSYRWGMQGYGYTF. In DNA, the CDR3 is TGTGCCAGCAGTTACAGGTGGGGAATGCAGGGCTATGGCTACACCTTC.

The rearrangement links TRBV3-1 (or the pseudogene TRBV3-2) to TRBJ1-1; D ambiguous. This CDR3 comprises 12 residues. Germline CDR1 is LGHDT and CDR2 is YNNKEL (reference sequence). The V gene lost 1 base and the J gene lost 5 bases, with 5 bases spanning the gap. The CDR3 DNA is TGTGCCAGCAGCCAAGGGAGGACTGAAGCTTTCTTT. This translates into CASSQGRTEAFF.

The V gene is TRBV10-1, the J gene TRBJ1-1; no firm D call. Trimming took 3 bases from V and 1 from J, leaving 6 bases between them. The CDR3 spans 13 residues. Germline lookup yields CDR1 WNHNN and CDR2 SYGVQD (reference sequence). As DNA, the CDR3 is TGCGCCAGCAGTGAACGGCCGAACACTGAAGCTTTCTTT. This sequence encodes CASSERPNTEAFF.

This clone has just one count. In the same sample, other DNA sequences code for this CDR3. The V and J genes are TRBV19 and TRBJ1-3, with 7 bases aligning to TRBD1. Losses at the gene ends were 7 bases for V and 1 base for J; bases not matched to a gene: 4. Germline values: CDR1 LNHDA, CDR2 SQIVND (reference sequence). The CDR3 totals 14 residues. The CDR3 protein is CASTLRGSGNTIYF. In DNA form, the CDR3 reads TGTGCCAGTACCCTCAGGGGGTCTGGAAACACCATATATTTT.

This chain connects TRBV28 to TRBJ1-1; D gene unclear. The germline V gene encodes CDR1 MDHEN and CDR2 SYDVKM. This CDR3 has 16 amino acids. Trimming stripped 3 bases from V and 4 bases from J, with 18 bases between. In nucleotides, the CDR3 is TGTGCCAGCAGTTTGAAACTCGTGGGAGATGGCACTGAAGCTTTCTTT. This translates into CASSLKLVGDGTEAFF. The full variable domain, rest sourced from reference TRBV28 and TRBJ1-1, is DVKVTQSSRYLVKRTGEKVFLECVQDMDHENMFWYRQDPGLGLRLIYFSYDVKMKEKGDIPEGYSVSREKKERFSLILESASTNQTSMYLCASSLKLVGDGTEAFFGQGTRLTVV.

Regarding this clone: Its ends do not fully match the called genes, so a read error is possible. The chain recombines TRBV19 with TRBJ1-4, with no clear D. Germline V lookup: CDR1 LNHDA, CDR2 SQIVND (reference sequence). CDR3 size: 12 residues. CDR3 nucleotides: TGTGCCCGTAGTATACAGCGAGAAAAACTGTTTTTT. Translating it yields CARSIQREKLFF.

The chain is built from TRBV16 and TRBJ1-2; 8 bases align to TRBD1. CDR1 KGHSY and CDR2 FQNENV come from the germline V gene. Trimming took 2 bases from V and 7 from J; bases not matched to a gene: 0. CDR3 length: 12 residues. The CDR3 sequence is CASSQDRGGYTF. The CDR3 bases are TGTGCCAGCAGCCAAGACAGGGGTGGCTACACCTTC. Based on the CDR3 plus reference TRBV16 and TRBJ1-2, the full variable domain is GEEVAQTPKHLVRGEGQKAKLYCAPIKGHSYVFWYQQVLKNEFKFLISFQNENVFDETGMPKERFSAKCLPNSPCSLEIQATKLEDSAVYFCASSQDRGGYTFGSGTRLTVV.

The chain couples TRBV6-5 to TRBJ1-2; no definite D call. Germline V gene data show CDR1 as MNHEY and CDR2 as SVGAGI. V lost 2 bases to trimming and J lost 0 bases, with 10 bases between them. The CDR3 length is 15 residues. The CDR3 DNA reads as TGTGCCAGCAGTTACGGAGGGTCCTCTAACTATGGCTACACCTTC. Encoded protein: CASSYGGSSNYGYTF.

This rearrangement joins TRBV25-1 to TRBJ2-5; D is possibly TRBD2 (6 bases). Germline-derived CDR1 and CDR2 are MGHDK and SYGVNS. The germline V and J ends were trimmed by 1 base and 4 bases, with 13 bases remaining between them. The CDR3 runs to 15 residues. In nucleotides, the CDR3 is TGTGCCAGCAGTGAATCCTGGGAGGAGACAGAGACCCAGTACTTC. Protein: CASSESWEETETQYF.